The 26 T cell receptor beta chains in this list originate from one sample, sequenced in a study of cytomegalovirus exposure and HLA in healthy donors. Vbeta (60) and Jbeta (13) primers were used in the PCR. Data came from immunoSEQ multiplex PCR; TCRdb stores just in-frame clones and leaves some out. The data contain roughly 190,000 clones, 83% of them singletons. Sequencing was carried out using PBMCs. The receptor set was obtained from a man aged 35 to 55 in good health and CMV-seropositive.

As DNA, the CDR3 is TGCGCCAGCAGCCCCGGGACTAGGATAGAGGTAGATACGCAGTATTTT. Amino acids: CASSPGTRIEVDTQYF. The gene calls are TRBV5-1 and TRBJ2-3; TRBD2 aligns across 8 bases. Looked up from germline, CDR1 is SGHRS and CDR2 is YFSETQ. V was clipped by 4 bases and J by 5 bases; unmatched bases: 12. The CDR3 covers 16 residues.

The chain joins TRBV29-1 to TRBJ2-7; 10 bases are shared with TRBD1. Looked up from germline, CDR1 is SQVTM and CDR2 is ANQGSEA. The CDR3 is 13 residues long. The V and J ends lost 2 bases and 3 bases, in that order; junction bases with no gene match: 1. The CDR3 protein is CSVERDRGYEQYF. The CDR3 DNA reads as TGCAGCGTTGAACGGGACAGGGGCTACGAGCAGTACTTC.

V and J are TRBV7-3 and TRBJ2-7; possibly TRBD1 for D (5 bases). The CDR3 is made up of 16 amino acids. Trimming shortened V by 1 base and J by 1 base, and 14 bases separated the two germline ends. Germline V gene lookup returns CDR1 SGHTA and CDR2 FQGTGA. The CDR3 loop reads CASSLKVRALSYEQYF. CDR3 sequence (DNA): TGTGCCAGCAGCTTAAAAGTCAGGGCCCTTTCCTACGAGCAGTACTTC. Full variable domain (missing parts from reference TRBV7-3 and TRBJ2-7): GAGVSQTPSNKVTEKGKYVELRCDPISGHTALYWYRQSLGQGPEFLIYFQGTGAADDSGLPNDRFFAVRPEGSVSTLKIQRTERGDSAVYLCASSLKVRALSYEQYFGPGTRLTVT.

In nucleotides, the CDR3 is TGCGCCAGCAGCCAAACCGGGACAGGGGGCGGCTATGGCTACACCTTC. Protein sequence: CASSQTGTGGGYGYTF. V gene TRBV4-3 combines with J gene TRBJ1-2; TRBD1 agrees at 12 bases. V lost 2 bases to trimming and J lost 4 bases; unmatched junction nucleotides: 5. CDR1 and CDR2 (germline): LGHNA, YSLEER. This CDR3 spans 16 amino acids.

This chain joins TRBV30 and TRBJ2-5, with 9 positions matching TRBD2. This CDR3 contains 16 residues. In germline, CDR1 is GTSNPN, CDR2 SVGIG (reference sequence). J lost 2 bases, V lost 0 bases, and 7 bases had no gene match. CDR3 nucleotides: TGTGCCTGGAGTGTACTCGGACTAGCGCTTCAAGAGACCCAGTACTTC. Translating it yields CAWSVLGLALQETQYF.

V gene TRBV6-5 combines with J gene TRBJ2-3, with 9 bases aligning to TRBD1. This CDR3 has 13 amino acids. The germline gives CDR1 MNHEY, CDR2 SVGAGI. The CDR3 DNA reads TGTGCGGCCGGGGACAGGGGCACAGATACGCAGTATTTT. Amino acid sequence: CAAGDRGTDTQYF.

The rearrangement uses TRBV5-1 and TRBJ2-2, with 11 bases aligning to TRBD1. V gave up 7 bases and J gave up 4 bases; unmatched junction bases: 9. Germline V gene lookup returns CDR1 SGHRS and CDR2 YFSETQ. CDR3 length: 16 amino acids. CDR3 sequence (DNA): TGCGCCAGCTCTCCTAGGGGGACAGGGGGCACCGGGGAGCTGTTTTTT. It specifies CASSPRGTGGTGELFF.

The rearrangement joins TRBV19 to TRBJ1-2; D possibly corresponds to TRBD1 (6 bases). Germline V CDR1 and CDR2: LNHDA, SQIVND (reference sequence). There are 12 residues in the CDR3. V lost 7 bases and J 8 bases, leaving 14 bases between the germline ends. CDR3: CASKQQGGGYTF. The CDR3 nucleotides read TGTGCCAGTAAACAACAGGGCGGAGGCTACACCTTC.

V is TRBV7-8 and J is TRBJ2-7; TRBD2 matches 8 bases. In germline, CDR1 is SGHVS, CDR2 FQNEAQ. The CDR3 has 15 amino acids. V trimming: 0 bases; J trimming: 4 bases; junction bases outside the gene matches: 5. The CDR3 sequence is CASSLALAEGYEQYF. The CDR3 DNA follows: TGTGCCAGCAGCTTAGCACTAGCGGAGGGGTACGAGCAGTACTTC.

V and J are TRBV7-2 and TRBJ2-1; D is perhaps TRBD1 (6 bases). The CDR3 is 15 residues long. Deletions cut 3 bases from V and 10 bases from J, with 19 bases between. The V gene's germline CDR1 is SGHTA and CDR2 FQGNSA. For the CDR3, the DNA is TGTGCCAGCAGCTTCCCGTCGGTAGGGACAAAGGAGCAGTTCTTC. It codes for CASSFPSVGTKEQFF.

The gene calls are TRBV9 and TRBJ2-5; 13 bases are a match to TRBD2. The CDR3 is 17 amino acids. Germline-derived CDR1 and CDR2 are SGDLS and YYNGEE. V was pared by 2 bases and J by 4 bases, with 8 bases of the junction left unmatched. CDR3 sequence: CASSVGGLAGTSETQYF. The CDR3 coding sequence is TGTGCCAGCAGCGTGGGGGGACTAGCGGGAACGTCAGAGACCCAGTACTTC.

V and J are TRBV30 and TRBJ2-1; 13 positions match TRBD2. In germline, CDR1 is GTSNPN, CDR2 SVGIG (reference sequence). The junction had 7 bases not matched to a gene; V was cut back by 1 base and J by 7 bases. The CDR3 has 16 amino acids. CDR3 residues: CAWSETSGRERNEQFF. The DNA of the CDR3 is TGTGCCTGGAGTGAAACTAGCGGGAGGGAGCGTAATGAGCAGTTCTTC.

V is TRBV6-6 and J is TRBJ1-1, with TRBD1 as a possible D gene (5 bases). The germline CDR1 and CDR2 sequences are MNHNY and SVGAGI (reference sequence). The CDR3 covers 11 residues. Trimming cost V 4 bases and J 8 bases, with 8 bases left between them. The chain's CDR3 is CASSLRTEAFF. DNA of the CDR3: TGTGCCAGCAGTTTGCGGACAGAAGCTTTCTTT.

This clone is a singleton in its sample. The chain combines TRBV5-1 with TRBJ2-5; 9 bases are a match to TRBD2. V lost 3 bases and J lost 4; bases outside the gene matches: 7. The CDR3 contains 15 residues. The germline V gene has CDR1 SGHRS and CDR2 YFSETQ. The CDR3 here is CASSSDSGSGETQYF. The CDR3 coding sequence is TGCGCCAGCAGCTCGGATAGCGGGAGCGGAGAGACCCAGTACTTC.

The chain links TRBV7-9 to TRBJ2-7; 8 bases agree with TRBD2. Trimming at V came to 5 bases and at J to 5 bases, leaving 14 bases not matched to a gene. The CDR3 consists of 16 residues. CDR1 SEHNR and CDR2 FQNEAQ come from the germline V gene (reference sequence). The CDR3 sequence is CASSRPPRTSKDEQYF. The DNA of the CDR3 is TGTGCCAGCAGCCGTCCCCCCAGGACTAGCAAGGACGAGCAGTACTTC.

The rearrangement uses TRBV5-1 and TRBJ2-7; TRBD2 aligns across 11 bases. The CDR3 sequence is 16 residues long. V lost 3 bases, J lost 3 bases, and 8 bases stayed unmatched. In germline, CDR1 is SGHRS, CDR2 YFSETQ. For the CDR3, the DNA is TGCGCCAGCAGCTCTTTCGGGACTAGCGGAGGCTACGAGCAGTACTTC. This codes for CASSSFGTSGGYEQYF.

This rearrangement joins TRBV11-2 to TRBJ2-5, with D tentatively TRBD1 (5 bases). The CDR3 loop spans 15 amino acids. Germline V gene data show CDR1 as SGHAT and CDR2 as FQNNGV. The V and J ends lost 0 bases and 4 bases respectively, with 12 bases between them. The CDR3, as DNA: TGTGCCAGCAGCTTAGAGGCAGGGTATTCAGAGACCCAGTACTTC. Its translation is CASSLEAGYSETQYF.

In its sample, this clone was seen a few times. The chain is built from TRBV29-1 and TRBJ2-5; D gene uncertain. V was shortened by 0 bases and J by 5 bases, with 4 bases between the two germline ends. The CDR3 has 11 residues. Looked up from germline, CDR1 is SQVTM and CDR2 is ANQGSEA. The CDR3 loop reads CSVEDGETQYF. CDR3 DNA: TGCAGCGTTGAAGACGGTGAGACCCAGTACTTC.

The chain carries TRBV19 and TRBJ2-1; 9 bases fit TRBD2. Losses at the gene ends were 5 bases for V and 5 bases for J; bases not matched to a gene: 10. Germline V gene sequence: CDR1 LNHDA, CDR2 SQIVND (reference sequence). The CDR3 is 16 amino acids. The CDR3 sequence is CASSAWWLAGHNEQFF. CDR3 coding DNA: TGTGCCAGTAGTGCCTGGTGGCTAGCGGGACACAATGAGCAGTTCTTC.

This clone showed up just a few times. V usage is TRBV28 and J usage is TRBJ1-5; a possible D gene is TRBD1 (5 bases). V lost 8 bases, J lost 4 bases, and 9 bases lay in between. Germline CDR1 reads MDHEN; CDR2 reads SYDVKM. This CDR3 is built from 12 residues. CDR3 nucleotides: TGTGCCAGCTTCGACAGAAATCAGCCCCAGCATTTT. Its protein product is CASFDRNQPQHF.

The rearrangement joins TRBV27 to TRBJ1-5; D gene unclear. This CDR3 contains 15 residues. Germline values: CDR1 MNHEY, CDR2 SMNVEV (reference sequence). V was trimmed by 1 base and J by 5 bases, leaving 12 bases between them. CDR3 DNA sequence: TGTGCCAGCAGTTTATATTCGGGGAACGATCAGCCCCAGCATTTT. Translating gives CASSLYSGNDQPQHF.

This chain connects TRBV15 to TRBJ2-2, with a tentative D call TRBD2 (6 bases). V shed 0 bases and J shed 6 bases, with 14 bases lying between them. This CDR3 comprises 16 residues. The germline V gene encodes CDR1 LNHNV and CDR2 YYDKDF (reference sequence). In nucleotides, the CDR3 is TGTGCCACCAGCAGAGATCAGACGGGAGCATCCGGGGAGCTGTTTTTT. This sequence encodes CATSRDQTGASGELFF.

This sequence joins TRBV30 and TRBJ2-7; a possible D gene is TRBD1 (5 bases). Germline V lookup: CDR1 GTSNPN, CDR2 SVGIG (reference sequence). CDR3 length: 14 amino acids. Trimming removed 0 bases from V and 4 bases from J, with 13 bases in between. As DNA, the CDR3 is TGTGCCTGGAGTGTCTCAGGGTTGGCTTACGAGCAGTACTTC. Translating gives CAWSVSGLAYEQYF.

The chain combines TRBV2 with TRBJ2-7; TRBD2 agrees at 7 bases. CDR1 SNHLY and CDR2 FYNNEI come from the germline V gene. J was trimmed by 4 bases and V by 7 bases; bases with no gene match: 7. The CDR3 extends over 13 amino acids. The CDR3 loop is CASNWGRAYEQYF. The CDR3 region has the DNA TGTGCCAGCAACTGGGGGAGGGCATACGAGCAGTACTTC.

The chain couples TRBV7-2 to TRBJ2-7, with 8 positions matching TRBD2. The CDR3 totals 16 residues. Trimming removed 3 bases from V and 1 base from J; junction bases left unmatched: 8. Germline V gives CDR1 SGHTA, CDR2 FQGNSA. This chain's CDR3 is CASSFHRLAGSYEQYF. The CDR3 nucleotides are TGTGCCAGCAGCTTCCACCGGTTAGCGGGGTCCTACGAGCAGTACTTC.

The chain couples TRBV7-8 to TRBJ2-1; 12 bases are a match to TRBD2. There are 17 residues in the CDR3. The ends lost 5 bases at V and 7 bases at J; junction bases unmatched: 12. CDR1 and CDR2 (germline): SGHVS, FQNEAQ. The CDR3 region has the DNA TGTGCCAGCAGCCTCGGACTAGCGGGACCCTTGATAAATGAGCAGTTCTTC. Encoded protein: CASSLGLAGPLINEQFF.